This is a list of T cell receptor beta chains from one sample in a study of ipilimumab plus nivolumab after autologous stem cell transplantation. The repertoire was sequenced with immunoSEQ multiplex PCR; TCRdb's copy has only in-frame clones and lacks some. This table has just under 9,500 clones, more than 65% appearing once. The sequenced sample was PBMCs, obtained in a trial of ipilimumab plus nivolumab as post-transplant consolidation. The source of these receptors is a female donor with multiple myeloma. Both conserved end residues are part of each CDR3. The D gene is left open where the match is weak. Not all rows give a size; the values are once, few, many and, for expanded clones, a class.

v_gene: TRBV18; d_gene: -; j_gene: TRBJ1-1; abundance: -; CDR3nt: TGTGCCAGCTCAACGGAAACAGGGAACACTGAAGCTTTCTTT; CDR3aa: CASSTETGNTEAFF
v_gene: TRBV29-1; d_gene: -; j_gene: TRBJ1-2; abundance: -; CDR3nt: TGCAGCGTTGATGTCTTGGGCAGGGGAAGCAACTATGGCTACACCTTC; CDR3aa: CSVDVLGRGSNYGYTF
v_gene: TRBV27; d_gene: -; j_gene: TRBJ1-1; abundance: -; CDR3nt: TGTGCCAGCAGTTTACCGCAGGGTGAAGCTTTCTTT; CDR3aa: CASSLPQGEAFF
v_gene: TRBV5-6; d_gene: TRBD1; j_gene: TRBJ1-4; abundance: medium-sized; CDR3nt: TGTGCCAGCAGCTTGGCCAACAGGGGGCAGGGTGAAAAACTGTTTTTT; CDR3aa: CASSLANRGQGEKLFF
v_gene: TRBV7-9; d_gene: -; j_gene: TRBJ1-3; abundance: -; CDR3nt: TGTGCCAGCAGCTTAGTAACAAACACCATATATTTT; CDR3aa: CASSLVTNTIYF
v_gene: TRBV1; d_gene: -; j_gene: TRBJ2-1; abundance: -; CDR3nt: TGCACCAGCAGCCAAGGTGGGACTAGGGAGGGAAATGAGCAGTTCTTC; CDR3aa: CTSSQGGTREGNEQFF
v_gene: TRBV5-1; d_gene: TRBD2; j_gene: TRBJ2-7; abundance: -; CDR3nt: TGCGCCAGCAGCCCCGGGGGGGCTAGTAGGGGCGAGCAGTACTTC; CDR3aa: CASSPGGASRGEQYF
v_gene: TRBV28; d_gene: -; j_gene: TRBJ1-1; abundance: -; CDR3nt: TGTGCCAGCACGGGAGGGGTTGGCGCTGAAGCTTTCTTT; CDR3aa: CASTGGVGAEAFF
v_gene: TRBV6-6; d_gene: -; j_gene: TRBJ2-3; abundance: -; CDR3nt: TGTGCCAGCAGCGTGCCACCTGAAATTACGCAGTATTTT; CDR3aa: CASSVPPEITQYF
v_gene: TRBV6-6; d_gene: TRBD2; j_gene: TRBJ2-7; abundance: -; CDR3nt: TGTGCCAGCAGTTACAGCGGGAGTCTGTACGAGCAGTACTTC; CDR3aa: CASSYSGSLYEQYF
v_gene: TRBV5-1; d_gene: TRBD1; j_gene: TRBJ1-1; abundance: -; CDR3nt: TGCGCCAGCAGCCCGACAGGGAGTAACACTGAAGCTTTCTTT; CDR3aa: CASSPTGSNTEAFF
v_gene: TRBV5-1; d_gene: -; j_gene: TRBJ2-5; abundance: -; CDR3nt: TGCGCCAGCAGCTTCGGGACCCAATCGGGAGAGACCCAGTACTTC; CDR3aa: CASSFGTQSGETQYF
v_gene: TRBV30; d_gene: -; j_gene: TRBJ2-7; abundance: -; CDR3nt: TGTGCCTGGAATATTGATCTAGGAGGCGAGCAGTACTTC; CDR3aa: CAWNIDLGGEQYF
v_gene: TRBV4-3; d_gene: -; j_gene: TRBJ2-7; abundance: large; CDR3nt: TGCGCCAGCAGCCCAGACCCGGAGGGGGGCCCCGAGCAGTACTTC; CDR3aa: CASSPDPEGGPEQYF
v_gene: TRBV2; d_gene: -; j_gene: TRBJ1-4; abundance: -; CDR3nt: TGTGCCAGCAGCGGGATTAATGAAAAACTGTTTTTT; CDR3aa: CASSGINEKLFF
v_gene: TRBV5-6; d_gene: TRBD1; j_gene: TRBJ1-5; abundance: -; CDR3nt: TGTGCCAGCAGCGGAATGGGACAGGGGGAAGATCAGCCCCAGCATTTT; CDR3aa: CASSGMGQGEDQPQHF
v_gene: TRBV7-3; d_gene: -; j_gene: TRBJ2-2; abundance: -; CDR3nt: TGTGCCAGCACTTCATCCGGGGAGCTGTTTTTT; CDR3aa: CASTSSGELFF
v_gene: TRBV19; d_gene: -; j_gene: TRBJ1-1; abundance: -; CDR3nt: TGTGCCAGCCACCCACAGGGTGCTGAAGCTTTCTTT; CDR3aa: CASHPQGAEAFF
v_gene: TRBV4-1; d_gene: -; j_gene: TRBJ1-4; abundance: -; CDR3nt: TGCGCCAGCAGCCAAGACCCGCCGGGGGCAAATGAAAAACTGTTTTTT; CDR3aa: CASSQDPPGANEKLFF
v_gene: TRBV6-5; d_gene: TRBD1; j_gene: TRBJ1-5; abundance: -; CDR3nt: TGTGCCAGCAGACGGACAGGGGGCCCTCAGCCCCAGCATTTT; CDR3aa: CASRRTGGPQPQHF
v_gene: TRBV19; d_gene: -; j_gene: TRBJ1-4; abundance: -; CDR3nt: TGTGCCAGTAGCACCACCAGCGGGACTAATGAAAAACTGTTTTTT; CDR3aa: CASSTTSGTNEKLFF
v_gene: TRBV6-1; d_gene: TRBD1; j_gene: TRBJ2-7; abundance: -; CDR3nt: TGTGCCAGCAGTGAATGGGACAGGGGAGGGGACGAGCAGTACTTC; CDR3aa: CASSEWDRGGDEQYF
v_gene: TRBV27; d_gene: -; j_gene: TRBJ2-7; abundance: -; CDR3nt: TGTGCCAGCAGTTTATCACTGGGACCCTACGAGCAGTACTTC; CDR3aa: CASSLSLGPYEQYF
v_gene: TRBV5-4; d_gene: -; j_gene: TRBJ1-1; abundance: -; CDR3nt: TGTGCCAGCAGCTATATACAGGGGAACACTGAAGCTTTCTTT; CDR3aa: CASSYIQGNTEAFF
v_gene: TRBV5-6; d_gene: TRBD2; j_gene: TRBJ2-1; abundance: few; CDR3nt: TGTGCCAGCAGCTTATATTCTGGGACTATCTACAATGAGCAGTTCTTC; CDR3aa: CASSLYSGTIYNEQFF
v_gene: TRBV28; d_gene: -; j_gene: TRBJ1-2; abundance: -; CDR3nt: TGTGCCAGCAGTGTCAACCAGGGGACCTCCTCCGTGAATGGCTACACCTTC; CDR3aa: CASSVNQGTSSVNGYTF
v_gene: TRBV28; d_gene: TRBD2; j_gene: TRBJ2-3; abundance: -; CDR3nt: TGTGCCAGCTCAAGCGGGACGGGTGCAGATACGCAGTATTTT; CDR3aa: CASSSGTGADTQYF
v_gene: TRBV5-1; d_gene: -; j_gene: TRBJ2-7; abundance: -; CDR3nt: TGCGCCAGCAGCTTGGATCCGGAGGGGTTCGAGCAGTACTTC; CDR3aa: CASSLDPEGFEQYF
v_gene: TRBV19; d_gene: -; j_gene: TRBJ1-1; abundance: -; CDR3nt: TGTGCCAGTAGTATAGGGTTTGAAGCTTTCTTT; CDR3aa: CASSIGFEAFF
v_gene: TRBV7-9; d_gene: -; j_gene: TRBJ2-7; abundance: -; CDR3nt: TGTGCCAGCAGCCCAGGGACCCTAGGCTACGAGCAGTACTTC; CDR3aa: CASSPGTLGYEQYF
v_gene: TRBV29-1; d_gene: -; j_gene: TRBJ2-5; abundance: -; CDR3nt: TGCAGCGTTCGCACCGACCAAGAGACCCAGTACTTC; CDR3aa: CSVRTDQETQYF
v_gene: TRBV28; d_gene: -; j_gene: TRBJ2-3; abundance: few; CDR3nt: TGTGCCAGCACCAAACAATTTGGGGATACGCAGTATTTT; CDR3aa: CASTKQFGDTQYF
v_gene: TRBV5-1; d_gene: TRBD2; j_gene: TRBJ2-1; abundance: few; CDR3nt: TGCGCCAGCAGCTTGGCCAGCGGGATGACGAATGAGCAGTTCTTC; CDR3aa: CASSLASGMTNEQFF
v_gene: TRBV19; d_gene: TRBD2; j_gene: TRBJ2-1; abundance: -; CDR3nt: TGTGCCAGTAGTATAGGGGGAATAGCGGGAGATGAGCAGTTCTTC; CDR3aa: CASSIGGIAGDEQFF
v_gene: TRBV11-2; d_gene: TRBD2; j_gene: TRBJ2-2; abundance: -; CDR3nt: TGTGCCAGCAGCTTATCCGGGACTAGCGGGAGAAGCGGCGGGGAGCTGTTTTTT; CDR3aa: CASSLSGTSGRSGGELFF
v_gene: TRBV30; d_gene: -; j_gene: TRBJ1-4; abundance: medium-sized; CDR3nt: TGTGCCTGGAAGCTGTGGGCAGGAGATGAAAAACTGTTTTTT; CDR3aa: CAWKLWAGDEKLFF
v_gene: TRBV5-1; d_gene: TRBD2; j_gene: TRBJ2-1; abundance: -; CDR3nt: TGCGCCAGCAGCCCGAAACTAGCGGGAGATGAGCAGTTCTTC; CDR3aa: CASSPKLAGDEQFF
v_gene: TRBV15; d_gene: -; j_gene: TRBJ2-7; abundance: -; CDR3nt: TGTGCCACCAGCTTCCAGACTGATTCCTCCTACGAGCAGTACTTC; CDR3aa: CATSFQTDSSYEQYF
v_gene: TRBV19; d_gene: TRBD1; j_gene: TRBJ2-7; abundance: -; CDR3nt: TGTGCCAGTAGTATCCGACAGGGTTGGTCCTACGAGCAGTACTTC; CDR3aa: CASSIRQGWSYEQYF
v_gene: TRBV4-3; d_gene: -; j_gene: TRBJ2-3; abundance: -; CDR3nt: TGCGCCAGCTCCATACTAGCACGCACAGATACGCAGTATTTT; CDR3aa: CASSILARTDTQYF
v_gene: TRBV28; d_gene: TRBD1; j_gene: TRBJ2-1; abundance: once; CDR3nt: TGTGCCAGCAGGACAGGGGCCGCACCACCACACAATGAGCAGTTCTTC; CDR3aa: CASRTGAAPPHNEQFF
v_gene: TRBV28; d_gene: -; j_gene: TRBJ1-4; abundance: -; CDR3nt: TGTGCCAGCAGTTCGAAGGATGCAACTAATGAAAAACTGTTTTTT; CDR3aa: CASSSKDATNEKLFF
v_gene: TRBV11-3; d_gene: TRBD2; j_gene: TRBJ2-3; abundance: few; CDR3nt: TGTGCCAGCAGCCTGTTAGGCGGGAGGGCCGGAGATACGCAGTATTTT; CDR3aa: CASSLLGGRAGDTQYF
v_gene: TRBV7-6; d_gene: -; j_gene: TRBJ2-2; abundance: -; CDR3nt: TGTGCCAGCAGCTCCTTTCCGGGGACCGGGGAGCTGTTTTTT; CDR3aa: CASSSFPGTGELFF
v_gene: TRBV29-1; d_gene: -; j_gene: TRBJ2-5; abundance: few; CDR3nt: TGCAGCGTTGAGACCGGGATTCAAGAGACCCAGTACTTC; CDR3aa: CSVETGIQETQYF
v_gene: TRBV29-1; d_gene: TRBD2; j_gene: TRBJ2-7; abundance: -; CDR3nt: TGCAGCGTTGAAGATAGCGGGGTTCTGATGGGCGAGCAGTACTTC; CDR3aa: CSVEDSGVLMGEQYF
v_gene: TRBV9; d_gene: -; j_gene: TRBJ2-3; abundance: -; CDR3nt: TGTGCCAGCAGCGCGGAGCAAACAGATACGCAGTATTTT; CDR3aa: CASSAEQTDTQYF
v_gene: TRBV7-3; d_gene: TRBD2; j_gene: TRBJ2-1; abundance: -; CDR3nt: TGTGCCAGCAGCGCCGGGACTAGCGTCTACAATGAGCAGTTCTTC; CDR3aa: CASSAGTSVYNEQFF
v_gene: TRBV6-5; d_gene: -; j_gene: TRBJ1-1; abundance: -; CDR3nt: TGTGCCAGCAGTTGGGGTCCCGTATCAAACACTGAAGCTTTCTTT; CDR3aa: CASSWGPVSNTEAFF
v_gene: TRBV9; d_gene: TRBD1; j_gene: TRBJ2-2; abundance: few; CDR3nt: TGTGCCAGCAGCATTCCCCGGGCAGGGGGCGTAGACGGGGAGCTGTTTTTT; CDR3aa: CASSIPRAGGVDGELFF
v_gene: TRBV11-2; d_gene: -; j_gene: TRBJ2-3; abundance: -; CDR3nt: TGTGCCAGCAGCTTAGCGGCGGATGGGGCAGATACGCAGTATTTT; CDR3aa: CASSLAADGADTQYF
v_gene: TRBV4-1; d_gene: TRBD1; j_gene: TRBJ1-2; abundance: medium-sized; CDR3nt: TGCGCCAGCAGCCAAGTGACAGGGAACTATGGCTACACCTTC; CDR3aa: CASSQVTGNYGYTF
v_gene: TRBV27; d_gene: TRBD2; j_gene: TRBJ2-1; abundance: once; CDR3nt: TGTGCCAGCAGTTCTCGTGCGGGAGGGCGAATCGAGCAGTTCTTC; CDR3aa: CASSSRAGGRIEQFF
v_gene: TRBV4-3; d_gene: -; j_gene: TRBJ2-3; abundance: -; CDR3nt: TGCGCCAGCAGCCAAGAGGGCCAGGCTCCCGATACGCAGTATTTT; CDR3aa: CASSQEGQAPDTQYF